This entry is about one T cell receptor (beta chain). Germline lookup yields CDR1 MDHEN and CDR2 SYDVKM. V dropped 1 base and J dropped 6 bases, with 10 bases sitting between them. The CDR3 runs to 14 residues. The sample is drawn from a study of blood T cell repertoires in COVID-19. Background on the study: The study drew acute and convalescent COVID-19 samples from the United States, Italy and Spain.

Per the original methods: Amplification of reference gene primers provided the estimated nucleated cell counts. Profiled with immunoSEQ multiplex PCR; TCRdb holds only in-frame clones, not every one. V, J and clone size are those of that table, while D and trimming were read from the DNA. The repertoire holds more than 300,000 clones, with 90% to 95% as singletons. The receptor's source is a woman aged 18-29 years who had recovered from COVID-19. The sample taken for sequencing was peripheral blood. This rearrangement joins TRBV28 to TRBJ1-5; possibly TRBD1 for D (5 bases). CDR3 amino acids: CASSLFGATQPQHF. The DNA for the CDR3 is TGTGCCAGCAGTTTATTTGGGGCGACTCAGCCCCAGCATTTT.